The clone carrying this T cell receptor beta chain was counted ten times or more. Its antigen is not known. Each CDR3 protein gets one entry after TCRdb re-called the reads with MiXCR. The sample contains about 260,000 distinct CDR3 sequences, roughly 10% of which appear only once. The sample is drawn from a study of T cell repertoires in cytomegalovirus infection. About the study: TCR beta signatures that were public indicated CMV infection and matching HLA type.

CDR1 is SGHTA and CDR2 is FQGNSA in the germline V gene. This CDR3 region has 16 residues. Trimming cost V 5 bases and J 9 bases; bases outside gene matches: 15. Findings of the study overall: Summed frequency of public TCR beta families distinguished CMV carriers with the relevant HLA. HLA-C-restricted CMV clonotypes gave the most frequent clonotype in two of eight donors.

The genes are TRBV7-2 and TRBJ2-1, with 8 bases matching TRBD2. Source material: PBMCs. The origin of this receptor is a human donor in good health (CMV status not recorded). Some clones in this sample may be carry-over from other donors' samples. The chain's CDR3 is CASSPLRAGVYGEQFF. DNA of the CDR3: TGTGCCAGCAGCCCCCTAAGAGCGGGAGTTTATGGTGAGCAGTTCTTC.